This TCR beta chain is drawn from a study of shared clonotypes between healthy human individuals. Notes on the study in general: Donor scarcity curtailed the genetic and exposure-history diversity represented herein. Naive CD4 clonotypes were shared across several donors at around 5.4%.

Germline lookup yields CDR1 SNHLY and CDR2 FYNNEI. J was trimmed by 8 bases and V by 6 bases; bases with no gene match: 2. CDR3 length equals 14 residues. This clone came up once. Antigen: not known. The naive CD8 fraction comprised CD45RO-negative cells positively selected for CCR7 and excluded terminally differentiated effector memory CD45RA+ cells. Assay used: immunoSEQ multiplex PCR; TCRdb lists only in-frame clones, some missing. The sample lists about 1,800,000 clones, less than 95% occurring once. Sequenced input: naive CD8+ T cells sorted from blood. This rearrangement joins TRBV2 to TRBJ2-1; 15 nucleotides align to TRBD2. This receptor was obtained from a man between 18 and 29 years old in good health. The CDR3 sequence is CASRGLAGGHEQFF. The DNA for the CDR3 is TGTGCCAGCAGGGGACTAGCGGGAGGCCATGAGCAGTTCTTC.